This TCR beta chain stems from a study of T cells in Graves' hyperthyroidism and ophthalmopathy. Study-level information: Peripheral blood was obtained at initial diagnosis, preceding any treatment.

It was considered stable Graves' hyperthyroidism when ophthalmopathy did not progress within 18 months. The PBMCs were sourced from fresh peripheral blood (about 10 ml). The study's findings and limits: Separation of ophthalmopathy from stable hyperthyroidism was achieved by a 13 V-J model.

TCR beta CDR3 region amplification was performed from RNA transcripts. An initial round of RT-PCR targeting the TCR CDR3 relied on the HTBI primer set. TCRdb itself ran the multiplex PCR reads through MiXCR, one entry per CDR3 protein. The table records a few hundred thousand distinct CDR3 sequences, 15% to 19% of them present only once. In germline, CDR1 is SGDLS, CDR2 YYNGEE. The V segment lost 0 bases and the J segment 8 bases; nucleotides outside the gene matches: 3. The CDR3 is 13 residues long. A note on this clonotype: What it recognizes is unknown.

The V gene is TRBV9, the J gene TRBJ1-2; 8 bases align to TRBD1. Sequenced material: blood. The receptor was derived from a woman aged 25-40 years with Graves' hyperthyroidism. CDR3 residues: CASSVVQGGGYTF. The CDR3 DNA reads as TGTGCCAGCAGCGTAGTACAGGGGGGAGGCTACACCTTC.